The present entry profiles one T cell receptor beta chain with its context. The data were obtained in a study of cytomegalovirus exposure and HLA in healthy donors. The PCR employed 60 Vbeta primers together with 13 Jbeta primers. TCRdb keeps only in-frame clones here, not all; method: immunoSEQ multiplex PCR. There are 100,000 to 150,000 clones in the sample, with about 1.4% held by the top ten. The specimen sequenced was PBMCs. This receptor was taken from a woman between 40 and 50 years old in good health and CMV-seronegative.

CDR3 loop: CATAGQRSTYEQYF. DNA of the CDR3: TGTGCCACCGCGGGCCAGCGCTCTACCTACGAGCAGTACTTC. The rearrangement joins TRBV6-1 to TRBJ2-5; maybe TRBD2 (5 bases). The J call may be in error: the DNA end matches TRBJ2-7 better. Germline CDR1 reads MNHNS; CDR2 reads SASEGT. This CDR3 spans 14 amino acids.